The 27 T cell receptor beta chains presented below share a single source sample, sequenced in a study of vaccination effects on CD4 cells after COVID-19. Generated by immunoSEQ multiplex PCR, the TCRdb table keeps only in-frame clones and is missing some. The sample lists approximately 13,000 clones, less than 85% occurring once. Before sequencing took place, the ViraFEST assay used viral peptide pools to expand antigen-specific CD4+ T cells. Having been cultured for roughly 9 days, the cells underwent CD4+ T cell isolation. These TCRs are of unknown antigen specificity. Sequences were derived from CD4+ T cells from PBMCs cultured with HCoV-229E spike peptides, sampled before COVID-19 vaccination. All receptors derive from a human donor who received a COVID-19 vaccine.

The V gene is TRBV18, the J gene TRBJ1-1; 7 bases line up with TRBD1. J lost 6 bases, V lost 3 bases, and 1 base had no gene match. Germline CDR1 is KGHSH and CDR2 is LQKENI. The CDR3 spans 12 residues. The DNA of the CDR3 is TGTGCCAGCTCACCCGACAGGGCTGAAGCTTTCTTT. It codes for CASSPDRAEAFF.

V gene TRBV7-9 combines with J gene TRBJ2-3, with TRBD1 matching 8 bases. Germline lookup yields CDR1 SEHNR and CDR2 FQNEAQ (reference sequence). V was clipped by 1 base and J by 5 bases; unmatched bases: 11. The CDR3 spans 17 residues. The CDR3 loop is CASSLEVLTGAGDTQYF. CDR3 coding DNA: TGTGCCAGCAGCTTAGAGGTACTGACAGGGGCTGGAGATACGCAGTATTTT. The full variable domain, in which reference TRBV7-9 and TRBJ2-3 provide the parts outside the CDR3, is DTGVSQNPRHKITKRGQNVTFRCDPISEHNRLYWYRQTLGQGPEFLTYFQNEAQLEKSRLLSDRFSAERPKGSFSTLEIQRTEQGDSAMYLCASSLEVLTGAGDTQYFGPGTRLTVL.

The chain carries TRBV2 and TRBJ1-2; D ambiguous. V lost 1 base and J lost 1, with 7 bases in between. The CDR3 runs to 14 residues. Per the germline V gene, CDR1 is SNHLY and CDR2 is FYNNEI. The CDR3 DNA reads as TGTGCCAGCAGTGAAGGGGCTATTAACTATGGCTACACCTTC. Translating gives CASSEGAINYGYTF.

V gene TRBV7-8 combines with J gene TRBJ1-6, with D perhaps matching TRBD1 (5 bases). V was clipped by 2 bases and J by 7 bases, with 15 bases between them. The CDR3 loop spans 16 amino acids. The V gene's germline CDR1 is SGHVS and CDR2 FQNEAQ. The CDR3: CASSLNRGVKNSPLHF. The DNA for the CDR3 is TGTGCCAGCAGCTTAAATCGGGGGGTCAAGAATTCACCCCTCCACTTT. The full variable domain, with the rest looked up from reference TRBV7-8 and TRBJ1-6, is GAGVSQSPRYKVAKRGQDVALRCDPISGHVSLFWYQQALGQGPEFLTYFQNEAQLDKSGLPSDRFFAERPEGSVSTLKIQRTQQEDSAVYLCASSLNRGVKNSPLHFGNGTRLTVT.

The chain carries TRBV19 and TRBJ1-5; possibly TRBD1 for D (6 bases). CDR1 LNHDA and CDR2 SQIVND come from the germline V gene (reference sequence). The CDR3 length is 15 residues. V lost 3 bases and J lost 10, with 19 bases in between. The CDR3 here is CASSITGNGFAPQHF. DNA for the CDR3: TGTGCCAGTAGTATTACAGGGAATGGATTTGCTCCCCAGCATTTT.

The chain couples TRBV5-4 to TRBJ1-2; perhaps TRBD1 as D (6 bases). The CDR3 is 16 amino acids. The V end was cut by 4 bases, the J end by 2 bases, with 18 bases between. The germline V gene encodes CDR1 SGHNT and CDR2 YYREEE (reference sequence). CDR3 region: CASSGSSGALNYGYTF. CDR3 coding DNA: TGTGCCAGCAGCGGATCGTCAGGGGCCTTAAACTATGGCTACACCTTC.

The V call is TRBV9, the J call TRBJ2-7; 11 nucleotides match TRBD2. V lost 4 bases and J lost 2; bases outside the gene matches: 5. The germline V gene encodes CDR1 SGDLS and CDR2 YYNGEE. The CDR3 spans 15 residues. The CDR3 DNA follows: TGTGCCAGCAGCCCGGGACTAGCGGAGACCTACGAGCAGTACTTC. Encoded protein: CASSPGLAETYEQYF.

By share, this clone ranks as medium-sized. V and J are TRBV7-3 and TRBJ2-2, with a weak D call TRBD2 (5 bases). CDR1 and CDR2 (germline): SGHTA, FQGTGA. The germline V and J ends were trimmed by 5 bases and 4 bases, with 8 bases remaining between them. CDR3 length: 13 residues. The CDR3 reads CASSGGTTGELFF. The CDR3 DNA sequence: TGTGCCAGCAGCGGAGGTACCACCGGGGAGCTGTTTTTT. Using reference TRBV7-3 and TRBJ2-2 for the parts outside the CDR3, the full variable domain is GAGVSQTPSNKVTEKGKYVELRCDPISGHTALYWYRQSLGQGPEFLIYFQGTGAADDSGLPNDRFFAVRPEGSVSTLKIQRTERGDSAVYLCASSGGTTGELFFGEGSRLTVL.

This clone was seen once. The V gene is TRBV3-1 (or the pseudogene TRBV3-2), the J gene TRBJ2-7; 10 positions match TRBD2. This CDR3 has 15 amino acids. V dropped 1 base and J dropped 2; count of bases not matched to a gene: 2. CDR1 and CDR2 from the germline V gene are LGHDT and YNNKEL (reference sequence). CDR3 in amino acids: CASSQASGSPYEQYF. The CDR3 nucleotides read TGTGCCAGCAGCCAAGCTAGCGGGAGTCCCTACGAGCAGTACTTC.

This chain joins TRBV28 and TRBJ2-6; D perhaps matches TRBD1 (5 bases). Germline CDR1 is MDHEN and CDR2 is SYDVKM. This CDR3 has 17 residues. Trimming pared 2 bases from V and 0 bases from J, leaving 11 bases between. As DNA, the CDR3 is TGTGCCAGCAGTTTAGGGGCGGCGTACTCTGGGGCCAACGTCCTGACTTTC. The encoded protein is CASSLGAAYSGANVLTF.

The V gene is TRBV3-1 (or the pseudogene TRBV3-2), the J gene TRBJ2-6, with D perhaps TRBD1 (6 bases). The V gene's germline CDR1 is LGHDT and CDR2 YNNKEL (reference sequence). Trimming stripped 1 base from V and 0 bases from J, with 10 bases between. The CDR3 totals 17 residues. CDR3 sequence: CASSQGTDHSGANVLTF. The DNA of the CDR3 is TGTGCCAGCAGCCAAGGGACAGACCACTCTGGGGCCAACGTCCTGACTTTC.

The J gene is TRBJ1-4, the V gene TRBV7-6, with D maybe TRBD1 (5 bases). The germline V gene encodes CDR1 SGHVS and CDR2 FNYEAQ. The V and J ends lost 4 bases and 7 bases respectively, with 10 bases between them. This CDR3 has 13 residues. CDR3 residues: CASSSWGSEKLFF. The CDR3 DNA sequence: TGTGCCAGCAGCTCGTGGGGGAGTGAAAAACTGTTTTTT.

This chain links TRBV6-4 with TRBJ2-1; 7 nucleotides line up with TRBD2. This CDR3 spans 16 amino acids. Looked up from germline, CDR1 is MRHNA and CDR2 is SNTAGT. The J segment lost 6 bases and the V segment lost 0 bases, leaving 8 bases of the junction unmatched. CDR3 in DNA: TGTGCCAGCAGTGACTCGGCGGGAGAAGGATCCAATGAGCAGTTCTTC. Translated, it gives CASSDSAGEGSNEQFF.

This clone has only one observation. The CDR3 bases are TGCGCCAGCAGCTTGGGCCGCGCAGGGGGTGGCACAGATACGCAGTATTTT. Translated: CASSLGRAGGGTDTQYF. This sequence joins TRBV5-1 and TRBJ2-3; 7 bases line up with TRBD1. CDR3 size: 17 residues. In germline, CDR1 is SGHRS, CDR2 YFSETQ. Unmatched junction bases numbered 8, after V lost 0 bases and J lost 1 base.

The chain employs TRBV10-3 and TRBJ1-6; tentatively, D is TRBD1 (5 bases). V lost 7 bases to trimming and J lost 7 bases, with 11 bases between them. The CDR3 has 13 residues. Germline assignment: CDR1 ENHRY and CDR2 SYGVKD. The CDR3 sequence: CAITGTINSPLHF. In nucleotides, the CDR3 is TGTGCCATCACGGGGACGATCAATTCACCCCTCCACTTT.

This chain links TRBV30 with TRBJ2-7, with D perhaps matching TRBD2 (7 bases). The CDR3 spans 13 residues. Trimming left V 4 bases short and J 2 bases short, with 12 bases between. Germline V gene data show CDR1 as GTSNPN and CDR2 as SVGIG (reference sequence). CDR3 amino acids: CAWKQGGTYEQYF. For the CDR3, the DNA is TGTGCCTGGAAACAGGGAGGGACCTACGAGCAGTACTTC.

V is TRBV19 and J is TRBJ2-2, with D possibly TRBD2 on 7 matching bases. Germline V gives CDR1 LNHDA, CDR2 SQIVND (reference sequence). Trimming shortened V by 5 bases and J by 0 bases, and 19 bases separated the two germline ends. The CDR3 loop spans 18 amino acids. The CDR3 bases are TGTGCCAGTAGTGGAAGAGCGGGGCGGGGGCCGAACACCGGGGAGCTGTTTTTT. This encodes CASSGRAGRGPNTGELFF.

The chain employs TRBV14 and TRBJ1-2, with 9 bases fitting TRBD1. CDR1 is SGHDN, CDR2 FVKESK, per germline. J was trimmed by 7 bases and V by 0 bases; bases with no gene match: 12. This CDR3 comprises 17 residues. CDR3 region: CASSQDRNRGRFSGYTF. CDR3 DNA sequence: TGTGCCAGCAGCCAAGATAGGAACAGGGGGCGCTTTTCTGGCTACACCTTC.

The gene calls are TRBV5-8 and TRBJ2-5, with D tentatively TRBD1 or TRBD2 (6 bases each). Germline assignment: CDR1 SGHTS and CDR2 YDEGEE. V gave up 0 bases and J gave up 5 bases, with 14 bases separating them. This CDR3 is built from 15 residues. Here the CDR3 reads CASSLGGASTETQYF. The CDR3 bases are TGTGCCAGCAGCTTGGGGGGGGCCTCAACGGAGACCCAGTACTTC.

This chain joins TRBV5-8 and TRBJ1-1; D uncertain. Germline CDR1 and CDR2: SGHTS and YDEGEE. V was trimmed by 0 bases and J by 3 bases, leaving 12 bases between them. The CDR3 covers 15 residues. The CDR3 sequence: CASSLAGGIDTEAFF. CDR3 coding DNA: TGTGCCAGCAGCTTGGCGGGAGGGATTGACACTGAAGCTTTCTTT.

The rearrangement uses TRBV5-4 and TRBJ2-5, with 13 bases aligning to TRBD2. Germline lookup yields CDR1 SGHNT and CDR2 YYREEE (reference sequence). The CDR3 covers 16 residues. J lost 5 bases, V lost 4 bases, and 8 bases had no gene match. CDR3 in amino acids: CASSGGLAGVGETQYF. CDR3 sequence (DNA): TGTGCCAGCAGCGGCGGACTAGCGGGGGTCGGGGAGACCCAGTACTTC.

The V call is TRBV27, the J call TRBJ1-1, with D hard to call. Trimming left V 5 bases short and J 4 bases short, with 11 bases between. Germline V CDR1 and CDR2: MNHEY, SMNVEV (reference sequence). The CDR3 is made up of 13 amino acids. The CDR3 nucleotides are TGTGCCAGCAGTCTCATGAGGGCCACTGAAGCTTTCTTT. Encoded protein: CASSLMRATEAFF.

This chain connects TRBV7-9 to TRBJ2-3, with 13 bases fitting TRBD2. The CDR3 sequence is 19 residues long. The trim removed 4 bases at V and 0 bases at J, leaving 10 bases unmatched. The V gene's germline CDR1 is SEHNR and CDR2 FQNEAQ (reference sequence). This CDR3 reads CASSSGLAGLTTSTDTQYF. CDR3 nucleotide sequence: TGTGCCAGCAGCTCGGGACTAGCGGGACTTACCACTAGCACAGATACGCAGTATTTT.

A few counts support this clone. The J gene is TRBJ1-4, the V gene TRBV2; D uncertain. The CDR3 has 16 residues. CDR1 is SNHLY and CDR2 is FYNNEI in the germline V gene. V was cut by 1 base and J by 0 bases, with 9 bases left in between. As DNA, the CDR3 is TGTGCCAGCAGTGAAGTTTTGATAACAACTAATGAAAAACTGTTTTTT. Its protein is CASSEVLITTNEKLFF.

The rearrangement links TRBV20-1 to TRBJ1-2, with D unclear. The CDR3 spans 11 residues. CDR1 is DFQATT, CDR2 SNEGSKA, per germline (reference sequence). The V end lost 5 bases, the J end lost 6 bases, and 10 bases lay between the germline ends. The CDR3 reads CSASTLHGYTF. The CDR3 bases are TGCAGTGCTTCCACTCTACATGGCTACACCTTC.

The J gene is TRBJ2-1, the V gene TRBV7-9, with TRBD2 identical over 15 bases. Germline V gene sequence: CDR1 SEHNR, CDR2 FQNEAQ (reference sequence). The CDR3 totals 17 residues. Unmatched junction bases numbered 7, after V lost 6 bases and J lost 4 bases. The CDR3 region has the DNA TGTGCCAGCAGTTTCATCGGACTAGCGGGGGGGTACAATGAGCAGTTCTTC. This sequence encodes CASSFIGLAGGYNEQFF.

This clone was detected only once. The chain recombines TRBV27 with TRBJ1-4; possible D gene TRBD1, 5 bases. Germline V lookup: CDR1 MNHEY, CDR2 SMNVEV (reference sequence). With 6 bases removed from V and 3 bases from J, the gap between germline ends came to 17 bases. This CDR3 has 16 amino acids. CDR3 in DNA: TGTGCCAGCAGCCCTGAAAAGGGGTGGGCTAATGAAAAACTGTTTTTT. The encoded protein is CASSPEKGWANEKLFF.